These T cell receptor beta chains were read from a single sample in a study of post-analysis software for immune sequencing data. TCRdb used MiXCR to reprocess the PCR reads, holding one entry per CDR3 protein. The table shows about 540,000 distinct CDR3 sequences, with around a third occurring only once. The sample consisted of blood. The receptor source for this set is a girl under 18 with multiple sclerosis. The CDR3 runs from the conserved cysteine through the conserved F or W. D genes are given only for firm matches. A clone size is listed for some rows: how often the clone was seen (once, few, many), or a class if it is expanded.

D gene,clone size,J gene,V gene,CDR3 DNA,CDR3 protein
NA,many,TRBJ2-7,TRBV7-9,TGTGCCAGCAGCGCCCCAGAAGACCACTCCTACGAGCAGTACTTC,CASSAPEDHSYEQYF
NA,few,TRBJ1-2,TRBV5-1,TGCGCCAGCAGCGGGGGGGGCGCCGGCTATGGCTACACCTTC,CASSGGGAGYGYTF
NA,NA,TRBJ2-2,TRBV5-6,TGTGCCAGCAGCTTGGACAGGGAGAGTGTGACCGGGGAGCTGTTTTTT,CASSLDRESVTGELFF
NA,few,TRBJ1-2,TRBV9,TGTGCCAGCAGCGTTTCGTCCTATGGCTACACCTTC,CASSVSSYGYTF
TRBD1,few,TRBJ2-1,TRBV6-2/TRBV6-3,TGTGCCAGCAGTTCGCTAACAGGGGGCGGTTTTCGATACAATGAGCAGTTCTTC,CASSSLTGGGFRYNEQFF
NA,few,TRBJ1-4,TRBV3-1,TGTGCCAGCAGCCAAGATGGGGTGGAGGAAAAACTGTTTTTT,CASSQDGVEEKLFF
NA,few,TRBJ2-1,TRBV25-1,TGTGCCAGCAGTGAGGCCCTGGGGTCGGAGACGGGCCAGTTCTTC,CASSEALGSETGQFF
NA,NA,TRBJ1-1,TRBV7-2,TGTGCCAGCAGCTTAGCGTGGGGCGAAGCTTTCTTT,CASSLAWGEAFF
TRBD2,NA,TRBJ2-1,TRBV12-3/TRBV12-4,TGTGCCAGCATCGGACTAGCGGGCAACAATGAGCAGTTCTTC,CASIGLAGNNEQFF
NA,NA,TRBJ1-1,TRBV4-1,TGCGCCAGCAGCCAAGTCAAGGGCGGTGGAGCTTTCTTT,CASSQVKGGGAFF
NA,many,TRBJ2-3,TRBV7-3,TGTGCCAGCAGCTTGGTCCCCTCAGATACGCAGTATTTT,CASSLVPSDTQYF
TRBD2,NA,TRBJ2-5,TRBV3-1,TGTGCCAGCAGCCAAATTAGCGGGGGGATCCAAGAGACCCAGTACTTC,CASSQISGGIQETQYF
NA,NA,TRBJ2-1,TRBV5-1,TGCGCCAGCAGCTTGCCAGTCAGCTCCTACAATGAGCAGTTCTTC,CASSLPVSSYNEQFF
TRBD2,few,TRBJ2-5,TRBV11-2,TGTGCCAGCAGCTTATTTGTCTGGACTAGCGGGGGCGGGGAGACCCAGTACTTC,CASSLFVWTSGGGETQYF
NA,NA,TRBJ2-7,TRBV12-3/TRBV12-4,TGTGCCAGCAGTTGGCAGGGGACCTACGAGCAGTACTTC,CASSWQGTYEQYF
TRBD1,NA,TRBJ1-1,TRBV19,TGTGCCAGTAGTAAGGCAGGGGGCCCGGACACTGAAGCTTTCTTT,CASSKAGGPDTEAFF
NA,few,TRBJ1-2,TRBV5-7,TGTGCCAGCAGCTTGGCCGGTCTGAGGGGAAAGCTCTCTAACTATGGCTACACCTTC,CASSLAGLRGKLSNYGYTF
TRBD2,NA,TRBJ2-5,TRBV20-1,TGCAGTGCTATGGGGCTAGCGGGGGGCCGACAAGAGACCCAGTACTTC,CSAMGLAGGRQETQYF
NA,few,TRBJ1-6,TRBV5-1,TGCGCCAGCAGCCTCGGTTCAACAGGGAATAATTCACCCCTCCACTTT,CASSLGSTGNNSPLHF
NA,NA,TRBJ2-7,TRBV20-1,TGCAGTGCTAGGGCGACAGGGGAGGGCTACGAGCAGTACTTC,CSARATGEGYEQYF
NA,NA,TRBJ1-1,TRBV14,TGTGCCAGCAGCCAAGGAGGGGGGTACACTGAAGCTTTCTTT,CASSQGGGYTEAFF
NA,NA,TRBJ1-2,TRBV5-1,TGCGCCAGCAGCTTGATGACAGACGACTATGGCTACACCTTC,CASSLMTDDYGYTF
TRBD1,NA,TRBJ2-3,TRBV9,TGTGCCAGCAGCGCAGTCGGGACAGGCACAGATACGCAGTATTTT,CASSAVGTGTDTQYF
NA,NA,TRBJ1-2,TRBV6-5,TGTGCCAGCGGAGAGGCAGTGCCCTATGGCTACACCTTC,CASGEAVPYGYTF
TRBD2,NA,TRBJ2-1,TRBV18,TGTGCCAGCTCAGGGATACCCGGGACTAGCGGCTACAATGAGCAGTTCTTC,CASSGIPGTSGYNEQFF
TRBD1,few,TRBJ1-6,TRBV27,TGTGCCAGTTGCCCGGGACAGTCTAATTCACCCCTCCACTTT,CASCPGQSNSPLHF
TRBD2,few,TRBJ2-2,TRBV9,TGTGCCAGCAGCGTAAGGACTAGCGGCCCCACCGGGGAGCTGTTTTTT,CASSVRTSGPTGELFF
NA,few,TRBJ2-6,TRBV18,TGTGCCAGCTCATTCTCCCAGGGAGATGGGGCCAACGTCCTGACTTTC,CASSFSQGDGANVLTF
NA,few,TRBJ2-5,TRBV5-1,TGCGCCAGCAGCCCGGATGGAGAAGAGACCCAGTACTTC,CASSPDGEETQYF
NA,NA,TRBJ2-3,TRBV3-1,TGTGCCAGCAGTCAAGATGCATGGGCGCAGTATTTT,CASSQDAWAQYF
NA,NA,TRBJ1-2,TRBV9,TGTGCCGGCAGCGTAGCTACGGCAGGGGCTGGCTACACCTTC,CAGSVATAGAGYTF
NA,NA,TRBJ2-5,TRBV5-1,TGCGCCAGCAGCTTGGAGCGCTACCAAGAGACCCAGTACTTC,CASSLERYQETQYF
NA,NA,TRBJ2-3,TRBV28,TGTGCCAGCAGTTCCCCAGGGAAAGGAACAGATACGCAGTATTTT,CASSSPGKGTDTQYF
TRBD1,few,TRBJ2-7,TRBV12-3/TRBV12-4,TGTGCCAGCAGTTTGGCAGGGGGTTTTTACGAGCAGTACTTC,CASSLAGGFYEQYF